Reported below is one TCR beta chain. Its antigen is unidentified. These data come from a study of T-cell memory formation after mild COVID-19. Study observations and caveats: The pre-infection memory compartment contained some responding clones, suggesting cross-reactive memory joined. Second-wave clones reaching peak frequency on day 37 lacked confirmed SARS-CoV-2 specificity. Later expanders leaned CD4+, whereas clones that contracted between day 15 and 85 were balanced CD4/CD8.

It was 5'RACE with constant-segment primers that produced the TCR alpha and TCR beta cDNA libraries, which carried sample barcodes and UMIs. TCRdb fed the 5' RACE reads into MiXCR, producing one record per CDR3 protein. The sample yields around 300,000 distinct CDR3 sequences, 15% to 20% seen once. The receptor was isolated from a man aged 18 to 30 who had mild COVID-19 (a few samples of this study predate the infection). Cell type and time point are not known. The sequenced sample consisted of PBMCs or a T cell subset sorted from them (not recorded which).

CDR3 sequence (DNA): TGCAGCGTTGAAGTGTTGGGAGGCTCAGATACGCAGTATTTT. It specifies CSVEVLGGSDTQYF. The V gene is TRBV29-1, the J gene TRBJ2-3, with D possibly matching TRBD2 (6 bases). Looked up from germline, CDR1 is SQVTM and CDR2 is ANQGSEA. V dropped 1 base and J dropped 4 bases, with 12 bases sitting between them. The CDR3 totals 14 residues.